What follows is one T cell receptor (beta chain) and its context. There are 15 residues in the CDR3. V was clipped by 4 bases and J by 5 bases; unmatched bases: 11. The V gene's germline CDR1 is SGHRS and CDR2 YFSETQ. Every patient was affected by relapse after autologous stem cell transplantation, while exposure to brentuximab vedotin was not uniform. The sample is drawn from a study of PD-1 blockade in classical Hodgkin lymphoma. Study as a whole: Nivolumab was given intravenously to patients at 3 mg/kg every 2 weeks.

The method was immunoSEQ multiplex PCR; TCRdb's version includes in-frame clones alone and lacks a portion of them. The sample carries approximately 12,000 clones, roughly 75% recorded once. The chain employs TRBV5-1 and TRBJ2-5; 7 bases match TRBD2. The sample here was peripheral blood mononuclear cells (PBMCs), taken at baseline. This receptor was identified in a human donor with classical Hodgkin lymphoma. CDR3 protein: CASSLLAAPTETQYF. In nucleotides, the CDR3 is TGCGCCAGCAGCCTCCTAGCGGCCCCAACGGAGACCCAGTACTTC.